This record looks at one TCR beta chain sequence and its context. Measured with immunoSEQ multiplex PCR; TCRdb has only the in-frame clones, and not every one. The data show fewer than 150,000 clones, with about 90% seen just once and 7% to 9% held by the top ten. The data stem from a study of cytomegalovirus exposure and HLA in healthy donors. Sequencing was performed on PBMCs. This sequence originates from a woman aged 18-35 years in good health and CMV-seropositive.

CDR3 sequence (DNA): TGCGCCAGCAGCTTCGAGGCCGATCCGGGCTACGAGCAGTACTTC. Its protein is CASSFEADPGYEQYF. The chain has TRBV5-1 and TRBJ2-7; D unclear. Per the germline V gene, CDR1 is SGHRS and CDR2 is YFSETQ. V dropped 2 bases and J dropped 3 bases, with 15 bases sitting between them. The CDR3 has 15 amino acids.